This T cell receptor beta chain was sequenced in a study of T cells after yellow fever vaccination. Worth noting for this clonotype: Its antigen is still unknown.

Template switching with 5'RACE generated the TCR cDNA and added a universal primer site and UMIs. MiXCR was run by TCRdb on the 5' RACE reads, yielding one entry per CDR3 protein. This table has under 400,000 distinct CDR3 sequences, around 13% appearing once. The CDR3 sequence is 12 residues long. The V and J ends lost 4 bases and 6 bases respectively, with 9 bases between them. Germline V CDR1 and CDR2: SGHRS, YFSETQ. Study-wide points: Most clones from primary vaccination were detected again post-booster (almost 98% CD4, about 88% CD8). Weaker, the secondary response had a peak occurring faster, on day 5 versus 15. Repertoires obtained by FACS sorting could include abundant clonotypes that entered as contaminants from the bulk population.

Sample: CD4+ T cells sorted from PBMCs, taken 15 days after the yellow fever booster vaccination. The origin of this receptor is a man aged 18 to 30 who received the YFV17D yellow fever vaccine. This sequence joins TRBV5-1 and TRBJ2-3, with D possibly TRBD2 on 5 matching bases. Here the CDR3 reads CASSDPGDTQYF. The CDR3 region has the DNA TGCGCCAGCAGCGATCCGGGGGATACGCAGTATTTT.